This TCR beta chain was recorded in a study of T cells in Graves' hyperthyroidism and ophthalmopathy. Across the study: Peripheral blood draws took place at initial diagnosis, ahead of any treatment.

In patients aged 18 to 65, hyperthyroidism was newly diagnosed, with duration under 2 months. Based on clinical symptoms, serum thyroxine and TRAb, thyroid ultrasound and orbital computed tomography, diagnoses were reached. PBMCs were collected from an approximately 9.5 ml volume of fresh peripheral blood. This clonotype appeared many times. TCR beta CDR3 sequences were amplified from RNA transcripts. Researchers ran a first-round RT-PCR on the TCR CDR3 using the HTBI primer set. TCRdb recomputed calls from the multiplex PCR reads with MiXCR, one row per CDR3 protein. This sample carries around 690,000 distinct CDR3 sequences, around 16% of them seen once, and the ten largest clones take 15%. The CDR3 is 15 amino acids. The ends were cut back, 4 bases at V and 4 bases at J, with 16 bases in the middle. The V gene's germline CDR1 is LNHDA and CDR2 SQIVND (reference sequence).

V gene TRBV19 combines with J gene TRBJ1-1; D gene uncertain. The sequence was collected from a man between 50 and 59 years old with Graves' hyperthyroidism. Sequenced sample: blood. The CDR3 bases are TGTGCCAGTAGTACGTTGGGTAACCGAATCACTGAAGCTTTCTTT. The encoded protein is CASSTLGNRITEAFF.